This T cell receptor beta chain was sequenced in a study of blood T cell repertoires in COVID-19. Study-wide context: Sites in the United States, Italy and Spain provided acute and convalescent COVID-19 samples. T cells, B-cell-depleted T cells, or PBMCs provided the cDNA or gDNA that served as material.

Trimming pared 1 base from V and 5 bases from J, leaving 12 bases between. CDR1 is SGHNT, CDR2 YYREEE, per germline (reference sequence). This CDR3 region has 14 residues. How the authors handled the data: Cell counts per sample came from amplifying reference gene primers. Some clones are missing from TCRdb's copy, which holds only in-frame ones; the method was immunoSEQ multiplex PCR. V and J calls and clone size come straight from that table; D and trimming were deduced from the DNA. The sample lists 200,000 or so clones, 65% to 85% seen once, with about 5.5% in the top ten. J is TRBJ2-5 and V is TRBV5-4; no clear D gene. Source material: peripheral blood. The receptor was isolated from a woman aged 25 to 39 with acute or convalescent COVID-19. CDR3 sequence reads: CASSLWLVGETQYF. For the CDR3, the DNA is TGTGCCAGCAGCTTGTGGCTAGTCGGTGAGACCCAGTACTTC.